Below are 5 T cell receptor beta chains sequenced from a single sample in a study of chemoradiotherapy in HPV16-positive cancers. Repertoires were generated with immunoSEQ multiplex PCR, while TCRdb's copy carries only in-frame clones and drops some. The sample holds 6,000 to 9,000 clones, 60% to 80% seen once. This material was collected from a patient who underwent chemoradiotherapy. The receptors shown here come from a human donor with HPV-associated anogenital cancer.

This chain joins TRBV14 and TRBJ2-7, with TRBD1 matching over 10 bases. Trimming cost V 4 bases and J 6 bases; bases outside gene matches: 12. This CDR3 spans 16 amino acids. Germline values: CDR1 SGHDN, CDR2 FVKESK. The DNA of the CDR3 is TGTGCCAGCAGCCCCACCGGGACAGGGGTAGGGGGCGAGCAGTACTTC. Translating it yields CASSPTGTGVGGEQYF.

The chain recombines TRBV28 with TRBJ1-5, with 7 bases identical to TRBD1. The CDR3 totals 13 residues. V gave up 8 bases and J gave up 6 bases; unmatched junction bases: 7. CDR1 is MDHEN and CDR2 is SYDVKM in the germline V gene. The CDR3 DNA is TGTGCCAGCGGAGACAGGGAGATTCAGCCCCAGCATTTT. Its translation is CASGDREIQPQHF.

The chain recombines TRBV27 with TRBJ2-7; no definite D call. Germline CDR1 is MNHEY and CDR2 is SMNVEV (reference sequence). The V end lost 1 base, the J end lost 3 bases, and 10 bases lay between the germline ends. The CDR3 length is 14 residues. Here the CDR3 DNA reads TGTGCCAGCAGTTTATTTGGCGTGGGCTACGAGCAGTACTTC. This sequence encodes CASSLFGVGYEQYF.

The chain uses TRBV29-1 and TRBJ2-7, with a weak D call TRBD2 (6 bases). Per the germline V gene, CDR1 is SQVTM and CDR2 is ANQGSEA. The V gene lost 6 bases and the J gene lost 6 bases, with 18 bases spanning the gap. CDR3 length equals 13 residues. CDR3 residues: CSVRTGALSEQYF. The CDR3 DNA follows: TGCAGCGTGAGGACGGGAGCCCTAAGCGAGCAGTACTTC.

V is TRBV4-1 and J is TRBJ1-2; D is undetermined. CDR3 length: 18 residues. Germline V gene data show CDR1 as MGHRA and CDR2 as YSYEKL. V was pared by 4 bases and J by 0 bases, with 21 bases between. The CDR3 loop is CASSLMGLPTTANYGYTF. The CDR3 DNA reads TGCGCCAGCAGCCTAATGGGTCTGCCGACGACGGCTAACTATGGCTACACCTTC.